This record looks at one T cell receptor (beta chain) sequence and its context. This clone came up once. It lacks a known antigen. Base qualities were left out, and no much larger clone turns up one base away. CD8 naive samples were CD45RO-negative cells positively selected for CCR7, giving a CD45RA+CCR7+ population that excluded TemRA cells. Donors were healthy HIV-negative adults with no recently reported acute infections or vaccinations. All donors were Caucasian adults living in Nashville, Tennessee, USA. After blood collection by leukapheresis, PBMCs were isolated using Ficoll-Histopaque density gradient centrifugation and then cryopreserved in the vapor phase of liquid nitrogen. Analytical flow cytometry was used to check the purity and quantity of each magnetically sorted T cell population. Genomic DNA was isolated from each sorted fraction and quantified by UV absorbance on a Nanodrop 2000c.

These data belong to a study of shared clonotypes between healthy human individuals (dated by TCRdb to 2018 to 2020). Background on the whole study: Two women and a few men aged 18 to 49 years were included in the cohort. To estimate repertoire size and how much clonotypes are shared between individuals, the study performed deep sequencing of blood TCR repertoires from a handful of healthy adults. Libraries were prepared and TCR repertoires were sequenced by different laboratories using diverse techniques, in order to increase sequencing depth and limit assay-specific biases. Between about 0.94 and 8.9 billion PBMCs per donor were obtained by leukapheresis. For each donor, three plates each were used for CD4 naive and CD4 memory, two plates were used for CD8 naive, and one plate was used for CD8 memory. General study outcomes and caveats: Pairwise subsampling indicated that sequencing depth was expected to affect the degree of clonotype sharing among donors. Sampling was restricted to blood, and TCR repertoires in tissue are likely to differ from TCR repertoires in blood. Naive subsets generally had larger estimated clonotype richness than memory subsets. About 5% of naive CD4, 3.5% of naive CD8, approximately 2.2% of memory CD4, and about 0.4% of memory CD8 clonotypes were shared across four donors. Even with the large sequencing depth, rarefaction of the sorted-subset datasets indicated that sequencing was incomplete. Clonotypes shared by all four sorted-subset donors showed higher generation probabilities than non-shared clonotypes. The genetic and exposure-history diversity represented was limited by the small number of donors.

Using the deep immunoSEQ assay, multiplex PCR amplified TCR CDR3 regions from genomic DNA. Extracted genomic DNA from each cell subset was distributed evenly across all wells of several immunoSEQ 96-well plates, and each plate was treated as a replicate. For sorted subsets, each replicate PCR was loaded with 200 ng genomic DNA, equivalent to some 31,000 T cell genomes. The purified libraries were quantified using a Qubit 3.0 fluorometer, sized with a Bioanalyzer 2100, and then quantified again using the KAPA Library Quantification kit. A separate single-read 150-cycle Illumina NextSeq 550 flow cell was used to sequence each immunoSEQ 96-well plate. The source study handled its data this way. Because only junctional sequences without quality scores were contained in the immunoSEQ output, filtering matching that applied to full-length reads could not be performed. To assign V/J genes and CDR3, sequences were annotated using PyIR, a Python wrapper for IgBLAST v1.9, with IMGT germline references. Any read was removed if the V/J assignment was weak (E-value above 1e-6), the CDR3 was missing, or the read contained stop codons, out-of-frame junctions, or ambiguous translated residues. V3J clonotypes were defined by identical inferred V gene, J gene, and CDR3 amino acid sequence. The percentage overlap between two repertoires was calculated by dividing the number of shared unique clonotypes by the size of the smaller repertoire. Three approaches were used to assess repertoire richness: RTK rarefaction, the Chao1 estimator, and Recon v2.1 estimates of unobserved clonotypes. OLGA was used to compute generation probabilities for all TCRbeta clonotypes that the gDNA method yielded from a handful of donors. TCRdb provides this immuneACCESS table in a form limited to in-frame rearrangements. Some clones are lacking; in checked studies, under half of them reflect an unresolved V gene, and why the rest are absent is not known. V and J calls and clone size are those listed in that table; D and trimming were worked out from the DNA. Across this sample there are hundreds of thousands of clones, with approximately 92% seen only once. The top ten clones comprise 24% of the sample.

Sequenced sample: naive CD8+ T cells sorted from blood. What the cell subset or site label conveys for this sample: CD45RA+CCR7+. The sequence came from a man aged 30-40 years in good health.

The sequence in DNA is TGTGCCAGCGTCCGACAGGGGCCCGGGGAGCTGTTTTTT. This sequence encodes CASVRQGPGELFF. Recombination joined TRBV6-6 with TRBJ2-2, and 8 junctional nucleotides match TRBD1. CDR1 and CDR2, looked up from the germline V gene (reference sequence), are MNHNY and SVGAGI. Reading from cysteine to phenylalanine, the CDR3 counts 13 amino acids. Only the CDR3 region is kept as DNA, spanning 39 bases read in frame from base 1. Trimming leaves V shorter by 8 bases and J shorter by 6 bases, with the junction holding 5 bases beyond the gene matches.